The T cell receptor beta chain described here comes from a study of blood T cell repertoires in COVID-19 (dated by TCRdb to 2020 to 2021). About the investigation overall: Samples covering the acute and convalescent phases of COVID-19 were provided by collaborators in the United States, Italy and Spain. The prospective study material was composed of cDNA or gDNA derived from T cells, B-cell-depleted T cells, or PBMCs. The dataset comprised deeply sampled blood TCRbeta repertoires from subjects exposed to, actively infected with, or recovered from COVID-19. The repertoires were released in a freely available public database intended as a resource for research on the immune response to SARS-CoV-2. The samples were drawn from the first 160 participants of the ongoing ImmuneRACE study and from 1,254 subjects provided by 6 global collaborators. The sample metadata nearly always contained a de-identified subject ID, COVID-19 status, age in years and sex. HLA class I and class II types, where available, came from metadata supplied by the sample provider rather than from assay-based typing. General study outcomes and caveats: The amount of clinical and demographic metadata varied by source and participant and was provided uncurated.

Enrolling through a virtual design, the prospective study's participants ranged in age from roughly 18 to 95 years and lived across roughly 23 United States geographic areas. Cohort assignment in the prospective study relied on participant-reported clinical history from a screening survey and a study questionnaire. ImmuneRACE Cohort 3 recovered participants were defined by two consecutive negative NP/OP PCR tests, healthcare professional clearance, or symptom resolution. In the prospective study, mobile phlebotomists collected whole blood, serum and a nasopharyngeal or oropharyngeal swab from each participant. Participants in the prospective study had the option to provide additional blood draws and questionnaires over an approximately 2-month period. Prospective study blood samples were shipped either frozen or at room temperature before DNA extraction. A distance of 17 bases separates the germline ends of V and J, which lose 3 bases and 3 bases respectively. Its CDR3 holds 16 amino acids, cysteine through phenylalanine. The entry retains the CDR3 DNA only, 48 bases that are in frame from base 1. The germline V gene (reference sequence) sets CDR1 to MNHEY and CDR2 to SMNVEV.

This clone was observed a few times. Its recognized antigen is unknown. Base qualities are not recorded, but no much larger clone differs from it by a single base. The immunoSEQ Assay, a bias-controlled multiplex PCR, was used to amplify TCRbeta CDR3 regions from genomic DNA. Per the source publication's procedure: The number of nucleated cells in each sample was estimated from the amplification of reference gene primers within the assay. To quantify the absolute abundance of each unique TCRbeta CDR3 rearrangement, sequence reads were collapsed and filtered. For each sample, productive Simpson clonality was calculated by taking the square root of Simpson's diversity index across productive rearrangements. Not all clones reach the TCRdb copy of this immuneACCESS table, which keeps in-frame sequences only. Checked studies attribute under half of the gap to unresolved V genes and leave the rest unexplained. For V, J and clone size, that table is used; D and trimming come from the DNA. Within this sample are a few hundred thousand clones, with around nine tenths of them counted one time only. The biggest ten clones account for 3.5% to 5% of the sample.

Sequencing used PBMCs or T cells enriched from blood (not recorded which). The V and J segments used are TRBV27 and TRBJ1-2; TRBD1 might be the D gene, on 6 matching bases. The sequence was obtained from a woman aged 25 to 39 who had recovered from COVID-19. The CDR3 corresponds to CASSFNRATVDYGYTF. The DNA sequence is given as TGTGCCAGCAGTTTCAACAGGGCAACTGTGGACTATGGCTACACCTTC.